These T cell receptor beta chains were read from a single sample in a study of blood T cell repertoires in COVID-19. Some clones are missing from TCRdb's copy, which holds only in-frame ones; the method was immunoSEQ multiplex PCR. The table has around 150,000 clones, approximately 84% seen once. Sequencing used peripheral blood. These receptors were obtained from an elderly woman with acute or convalescent COVID-19. Both conserved end residues are part of each CDR3. Expanded clones are given a class, and other clones once, few, many or no size at all.

size: NA; V: TRBV7-9; CDR3: CASSRQGEGNTIYF
size: NA; V: TRBV3-1/TRBV3-2; CDR3: CASSQPPSTEAFF
size: NA; V: TRBV6-5; CDR3: CASSLDRGHGYTF
size: NA; V: TRBV28; CDR3: CASSLAQIPGGYGYTF
size: NA; V: TRBV19; CDR3: CASKGTGQGPGELFF
size: NA; V: TRBV18; CDR3: CASSRGTGAEAFF
size: once; V: TRBV18; CDR3: CASSPPRGGVMNTEAFF
size: NA; V: TRBV9; CDR3: CASSAGTAGNTIYF
size: NA; V: TRBV7-9; CDR3: CASSLEAGQYTEAFF
size: NA; V: TRBV10-2; CDR3: CASSESASGRETQYF
size: NA; V: TRBV30; CDR3: CAWRTRSNEKLFF
size: NA; V: TRBV18; CDR3: CASSPLDGAPQAEAFF
size: few; V: TRBV10-1; CDR3: CASSEGLAGAGQFF
size: few; V: TRBV10-3; CDR3: CAISEAREPYQPQHF
size: few; V: TRBV18; CDR3: CASSPIRQGLGNQPQHF
size: NA; V: TRBV5-1; CDR3: CASSLAGWDGGSYEQYF
size: NA; V: TRBV18; CDR3: CASSQDRAKNIQYF
size: NA; V: TRBV28; CDR3: CASSFGQGGYGYTF
size: NA; V: TRBV5-4; CDR3: CASSFGTDSPLHF
size: NA; V: TRBV12-3/TRBV12-4; CDR3: CASSQQGAGELFF
size: NA; V: TRBV6-5; CDR3: CASIQGIGITDTQYF
size: NA; V: TRBV15; CDR3: CATSPRGSWEKLFF
size: NA; V: TRBV19; CDR3: CASSLLAGRGYNEQFF
size: NA; V: TRBV28; CDR3: CASTTTGTFSYEQYF